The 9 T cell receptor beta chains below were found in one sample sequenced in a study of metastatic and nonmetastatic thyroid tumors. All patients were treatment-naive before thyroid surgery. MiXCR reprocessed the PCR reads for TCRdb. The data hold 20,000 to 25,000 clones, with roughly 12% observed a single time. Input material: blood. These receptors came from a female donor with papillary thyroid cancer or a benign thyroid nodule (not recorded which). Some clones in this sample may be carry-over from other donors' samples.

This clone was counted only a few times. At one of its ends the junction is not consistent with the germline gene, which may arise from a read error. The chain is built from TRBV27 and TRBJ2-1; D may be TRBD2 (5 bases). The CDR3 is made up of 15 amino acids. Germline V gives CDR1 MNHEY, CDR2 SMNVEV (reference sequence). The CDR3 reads CASSLRVESYNEQFF. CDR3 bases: TGTGCCAGCAGTTTGCGGGTGGAATCCTACAATGAACAGTTCTTC.

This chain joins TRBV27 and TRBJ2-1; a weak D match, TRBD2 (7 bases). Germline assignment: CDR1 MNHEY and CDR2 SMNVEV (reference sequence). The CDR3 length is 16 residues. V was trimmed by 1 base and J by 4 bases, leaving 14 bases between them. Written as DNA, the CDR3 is TGTGCCAGCAGTTTATTCGGGGGGCCAGAATACAATGAGCAGTTCTTC. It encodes CASSLFGGPEYNEQFF.

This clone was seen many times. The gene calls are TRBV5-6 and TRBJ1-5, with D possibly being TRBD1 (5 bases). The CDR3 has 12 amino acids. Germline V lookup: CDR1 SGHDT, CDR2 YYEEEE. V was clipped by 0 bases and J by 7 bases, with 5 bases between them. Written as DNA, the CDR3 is TGTGCCAGCAGCTTGGGGGACCAGCCCCAGCATTTT. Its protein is CASSLGDQPQHF.

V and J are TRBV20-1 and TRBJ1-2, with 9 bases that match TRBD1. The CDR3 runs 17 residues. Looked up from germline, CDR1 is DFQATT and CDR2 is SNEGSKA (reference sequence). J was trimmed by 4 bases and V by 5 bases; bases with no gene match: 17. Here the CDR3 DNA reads TGCAGTGCTTGGAAGGCGGACAGGGGTGGGTGGGGCTATGGCTACACCTTC. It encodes CSAWKADRGGWGYGYTF.

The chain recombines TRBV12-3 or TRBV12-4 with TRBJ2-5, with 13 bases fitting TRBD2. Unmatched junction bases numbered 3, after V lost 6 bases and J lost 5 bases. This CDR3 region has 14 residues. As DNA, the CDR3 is TGTGCCAGCAGACTAGCGGGAGGGGGCGAGACCCAGTACTTC. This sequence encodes CASRLAGGGETQYF.

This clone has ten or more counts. The chain's CDR3 is CASSQVGDEAFF. CDR3 in DNA: TGTGCCAGCAGCCAAGTGGGTGATGAAGCTTTCTTT. This chain connects TRBV3-1 to TRBJ1-1, with no clear D. Germline CDR1 reads LGHDT; CDR2 reads YNNKEL (reference sequence). V was pared by 1 base and J by 7 bases, with 7 bases between. The CDR3 is 12 residues long.

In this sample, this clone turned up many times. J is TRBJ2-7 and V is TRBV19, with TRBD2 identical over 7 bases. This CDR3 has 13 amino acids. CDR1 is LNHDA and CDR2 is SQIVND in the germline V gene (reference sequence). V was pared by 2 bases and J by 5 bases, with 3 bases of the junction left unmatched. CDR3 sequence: CASSIWGGDEQYF. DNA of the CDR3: TGTGCCAGTAGTATATGGGGAGGGGACGAGCAGTACTTC.

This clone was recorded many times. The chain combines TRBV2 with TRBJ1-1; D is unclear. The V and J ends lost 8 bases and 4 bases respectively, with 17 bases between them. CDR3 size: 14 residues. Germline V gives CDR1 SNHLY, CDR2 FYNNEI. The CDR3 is CASPMTEMGTEAFF. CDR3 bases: TGTGCCAGCCCCATGACCGAGATGGGCACTGAAGCTTTCTTT.

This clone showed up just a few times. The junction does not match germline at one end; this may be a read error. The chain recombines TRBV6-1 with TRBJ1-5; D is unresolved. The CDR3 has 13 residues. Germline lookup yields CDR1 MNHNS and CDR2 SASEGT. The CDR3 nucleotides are TGTGCCAGCAGTGAAAACCCCAATCATCCCCAGCATTTT. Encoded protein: CASSENPNHPQHF.